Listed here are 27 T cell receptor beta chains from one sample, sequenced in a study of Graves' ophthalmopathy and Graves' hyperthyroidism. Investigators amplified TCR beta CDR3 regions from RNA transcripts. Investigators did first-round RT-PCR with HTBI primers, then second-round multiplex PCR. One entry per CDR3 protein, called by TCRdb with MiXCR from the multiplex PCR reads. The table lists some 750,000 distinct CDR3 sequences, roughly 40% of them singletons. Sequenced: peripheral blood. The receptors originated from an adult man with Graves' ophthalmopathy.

The CDR3 DNA is TGCAGTGCTAGAGCCCCCCCCAGGATCGGGCAGGGGGGGACCTTTTCCTACGAGCAGTACTTC. Translation: CSARAPPRIGQGGTFSYEQYF. The rearrangement uses TRBV20-1 and TRBJ2-7; D tentatively fits TRBD1 or TRBD2 (7 bases each). The CDR3 contains 21 residues. Trimming removed 1 base at V and 1 base at J, with 32 bases between. Looked up from germline, CDR1 is DFQATT and CDR2 is SNEGSKA (reference sequence).

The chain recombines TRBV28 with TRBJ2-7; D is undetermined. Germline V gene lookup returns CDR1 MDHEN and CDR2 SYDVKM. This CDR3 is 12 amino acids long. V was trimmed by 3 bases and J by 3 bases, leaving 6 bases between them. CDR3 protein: CASSFNHYEQYF. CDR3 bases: TGTGCCAGCAGTTTCAACCACTACGAGCAGTACTTC.

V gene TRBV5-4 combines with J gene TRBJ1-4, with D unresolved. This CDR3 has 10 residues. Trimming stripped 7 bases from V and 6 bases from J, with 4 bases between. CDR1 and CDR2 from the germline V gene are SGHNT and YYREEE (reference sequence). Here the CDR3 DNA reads TGTGCCAGCCAGGATGAAAAACTGTTTTTT. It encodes CASQDEKLFF.

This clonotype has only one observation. CDR3: CASSERTGRAFF. CDR3 sequence (DNA): TGTGCCAGCAGCGAAAGGACAGGGCGCGCTTTCTTT. The genes are TRBV28 and TRBJ1-1, with 8 bases fitting TRBD1. Trimming removed 6 bases from V and 11 bases from J; junction bases left unmatched: 8. Germline V gives CDR1 MDHEN, CDR2 SYDVKM. The CDR3 is 12 residues long.

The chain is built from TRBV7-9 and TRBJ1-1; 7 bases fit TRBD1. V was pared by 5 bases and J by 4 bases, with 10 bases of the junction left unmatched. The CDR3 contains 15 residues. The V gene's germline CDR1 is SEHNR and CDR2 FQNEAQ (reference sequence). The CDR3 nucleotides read TGTGCCAGCAGCGGACAGGCAAATATGAGCACTGAAGCTTTCTTT. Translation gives CASSGQANMSTEAFF.

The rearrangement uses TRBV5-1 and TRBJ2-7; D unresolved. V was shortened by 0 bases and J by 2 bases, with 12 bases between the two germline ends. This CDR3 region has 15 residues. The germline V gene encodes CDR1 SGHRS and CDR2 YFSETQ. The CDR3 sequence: CASSLESFVAYEQYF. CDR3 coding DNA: TGCGCCAGCAGCTTGGAATCCTTTGTGGCCTACGAGCAGTACTTC.

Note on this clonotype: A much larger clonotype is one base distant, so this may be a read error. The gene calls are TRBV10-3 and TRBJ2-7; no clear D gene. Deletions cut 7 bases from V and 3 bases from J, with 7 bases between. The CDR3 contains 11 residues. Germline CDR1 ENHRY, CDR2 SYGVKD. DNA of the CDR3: TGTGCCATCAAAAAGTACTACGAGCAGTACTTC. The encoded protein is CAIKKYYEQYF.

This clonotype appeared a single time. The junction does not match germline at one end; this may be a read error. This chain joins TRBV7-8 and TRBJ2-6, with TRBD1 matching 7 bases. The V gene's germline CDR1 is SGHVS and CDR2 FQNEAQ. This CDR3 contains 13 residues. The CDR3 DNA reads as TGTGCCAGCAGCTCGTCTACCGGGACAGCTGAAGCTTTC. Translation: CASSSSTGTAEAF.

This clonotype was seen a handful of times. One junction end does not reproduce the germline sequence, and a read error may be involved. The CDR3 loop is CASSPDRQLNTEAFF. The CDR3 nucleotides read TGTGCCAGCAGTCCCGACAGGCAACTGAACACTGAAGCTTTCTTT. The J gene is TRBJ1-1, the V gene TRBV10-3; TRBD1 is a possible D gene (6 bases). Germline lookup yields CDR1 ENHRY and CDR2 SYGVKD. The CDR3 has 15 amino acids.

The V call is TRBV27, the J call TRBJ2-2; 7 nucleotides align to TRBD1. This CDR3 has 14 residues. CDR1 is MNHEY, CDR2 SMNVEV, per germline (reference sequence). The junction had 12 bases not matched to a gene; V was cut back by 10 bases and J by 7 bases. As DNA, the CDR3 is TGTGCCACCTCGACAGGGTTCAGGGACGGGGAGCTGTTTTTT. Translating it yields CATSTGFRDGELFF.

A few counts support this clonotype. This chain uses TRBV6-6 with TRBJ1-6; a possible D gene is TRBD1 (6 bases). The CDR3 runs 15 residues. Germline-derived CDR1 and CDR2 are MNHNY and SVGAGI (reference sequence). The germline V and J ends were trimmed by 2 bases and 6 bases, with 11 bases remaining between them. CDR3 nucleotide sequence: TGTGCCAGCAGTTACCGGGCAGGGGCTAATTCACCCCTCCACTTT. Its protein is CASSYRAGANSPLHF.

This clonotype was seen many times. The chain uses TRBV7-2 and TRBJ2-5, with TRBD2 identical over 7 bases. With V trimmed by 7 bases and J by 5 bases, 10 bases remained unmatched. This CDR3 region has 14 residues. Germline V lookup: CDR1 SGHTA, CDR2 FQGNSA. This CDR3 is CASTNPLGGETQYF. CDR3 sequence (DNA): TGTGCCAGCACCAACCCCCTCGGGGGGGAGACCCAGTACTTC.

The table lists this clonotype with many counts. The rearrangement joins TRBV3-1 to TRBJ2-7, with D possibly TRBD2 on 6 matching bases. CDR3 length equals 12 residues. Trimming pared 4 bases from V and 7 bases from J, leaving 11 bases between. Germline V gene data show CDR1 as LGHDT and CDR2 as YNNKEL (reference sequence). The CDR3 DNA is TGTGCCAGCAGCCCAGCGGGTGGTGAGCAGTACTTC. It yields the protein CASSPAGGEQYF.

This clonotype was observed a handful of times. The CDR3 nucleotides read TGTGCCAGCAGCGTCACCACAGGGGATTCCGAGCAGTACTTC. It yields the protein CASSVTTGDSEQYF. The rearrangement links TRBV9 to TRBJ2-7; TRBD1 aligns across 7 bases. CDR3 length equals 14 residues. The V gene's germline CDR1 is SGDLS and CDR2 YYNGEE. Trimming cost V 2 bases and J 6 bases; bases outside gene matches: 8.

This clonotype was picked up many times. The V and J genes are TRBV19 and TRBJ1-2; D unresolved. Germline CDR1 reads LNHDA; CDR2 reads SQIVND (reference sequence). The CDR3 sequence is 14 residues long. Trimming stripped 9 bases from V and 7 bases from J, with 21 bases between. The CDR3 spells CASRENPTVGGYTF. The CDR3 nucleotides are TGTGCCAGCAGAGAAAACCCAACTGTCGGTGGCTACACCTTC.

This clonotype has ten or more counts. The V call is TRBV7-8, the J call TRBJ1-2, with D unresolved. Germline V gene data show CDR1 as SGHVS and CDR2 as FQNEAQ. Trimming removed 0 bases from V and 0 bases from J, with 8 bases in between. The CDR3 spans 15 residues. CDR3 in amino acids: CASSLAYSANYGYTF. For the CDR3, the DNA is TGTGCCAGCAGCTTAGCCTACAGCGCTAACTATGGCTACACCTTC.

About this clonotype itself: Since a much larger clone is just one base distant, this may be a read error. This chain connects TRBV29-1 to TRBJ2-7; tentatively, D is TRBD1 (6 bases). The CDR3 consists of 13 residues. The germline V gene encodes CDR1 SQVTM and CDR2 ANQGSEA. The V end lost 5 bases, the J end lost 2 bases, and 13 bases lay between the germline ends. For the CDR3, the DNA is TGCAGCGTTTGGACAGAGGTAGCCTACGAGCAGTACTTC. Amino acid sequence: CSVWTEVAYEQYF.

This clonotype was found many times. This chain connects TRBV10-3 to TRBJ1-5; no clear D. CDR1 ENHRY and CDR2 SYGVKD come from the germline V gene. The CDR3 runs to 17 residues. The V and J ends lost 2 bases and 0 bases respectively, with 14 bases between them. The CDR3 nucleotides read TGTGCCATCAGTGAGGCTAGTACAGCCTATAGCAATCAGCCCCAGCATTTT. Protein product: CAISEASTAYSNQPQHF.

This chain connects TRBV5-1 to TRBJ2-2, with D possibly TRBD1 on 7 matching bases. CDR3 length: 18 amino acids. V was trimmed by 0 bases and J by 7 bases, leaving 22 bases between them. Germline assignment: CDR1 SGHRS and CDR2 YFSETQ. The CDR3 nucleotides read TGCGCCAGCAGCTTGGTGCTGGAGGGACAGAGAAGTGGCGGGGAGCTGTTTTTT. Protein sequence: CASSLVLEGQRSGGELFF.

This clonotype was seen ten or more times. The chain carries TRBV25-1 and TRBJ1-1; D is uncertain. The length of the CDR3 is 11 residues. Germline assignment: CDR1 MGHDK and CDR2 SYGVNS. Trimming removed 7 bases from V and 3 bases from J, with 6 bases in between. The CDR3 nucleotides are TGTGCCAGCAAGGCTGACACTGAAGCTTTCTTT. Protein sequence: CASKADTEAFF.

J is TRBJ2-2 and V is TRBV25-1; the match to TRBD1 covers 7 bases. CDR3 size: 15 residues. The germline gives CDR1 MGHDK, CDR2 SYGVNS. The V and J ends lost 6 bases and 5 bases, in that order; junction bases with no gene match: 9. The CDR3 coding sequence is TGTGCCAGCAGAGAAGGGGGCCAGGAGACCGGGGAGCTGTTTTTT. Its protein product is CASREGGQETGELFF.

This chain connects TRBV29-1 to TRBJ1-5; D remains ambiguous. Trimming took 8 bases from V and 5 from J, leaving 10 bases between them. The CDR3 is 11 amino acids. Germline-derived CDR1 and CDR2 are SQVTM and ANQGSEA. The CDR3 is CSFRLHQPQHF. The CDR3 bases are TGCAGCTTTCGGCTTCATCAGCCCCAGCATTTT.

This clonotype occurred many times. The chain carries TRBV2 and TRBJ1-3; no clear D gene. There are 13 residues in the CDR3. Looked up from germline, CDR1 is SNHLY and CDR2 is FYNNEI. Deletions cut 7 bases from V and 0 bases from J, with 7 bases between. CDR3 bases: TGTGCCAGCACAGGAGCCTCTGGAAACACCATATATTTT. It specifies CASTGASGNTIYF. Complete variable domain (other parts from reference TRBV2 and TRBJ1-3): EPEVTQTPSHQVTQMGQEVILRCVPISNHLYFYWYRQILGQKVEFLVSFYNNEISEKSEIFDDQFSVERPDGSNFTLKIRSTKLEDSAMYFCASTGASGNTIYFGEGSWLTVV.

The CDR3 DNA reads TGTGCCAGCAGCTCGATAACAGGGCTCCAAGAGACCCAGTACTTC. Translating gives CASSSITGLQETQYF. The chain links TRBV7-9 to TRBJ2-5; weak D call: TRBD1 (6 bases). CDR1 is SEHNR and CDR2 is FQNEAQ in the germline V gene (reference sequence). The ends were cut back, 4 bases at V and 1 base at J, with 13 bases in the middle. The CDR3 runs to 15 residues. The full variable domain, rest sourced from reference TRBV7-9 and TRBJ2-5, is DTGVSQNPRHKITKRGQNVTFRCDPISEHNRLYWYRQTLGQGPEFLTYFQNEAQLEKSRLLSDRFSAERPKGSFSTLEIQRTEQGDSAMYLCASSSITGLQETQYFGPGTRLLVL.

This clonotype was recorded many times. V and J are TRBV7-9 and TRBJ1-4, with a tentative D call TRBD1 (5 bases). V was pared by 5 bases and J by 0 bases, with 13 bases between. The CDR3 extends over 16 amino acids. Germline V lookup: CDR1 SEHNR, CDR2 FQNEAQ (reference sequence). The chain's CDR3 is CASSHDRAATNEKLFF. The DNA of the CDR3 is TGTGCCAGCAGCCACGACAGAGCTGCAACTAATGAAAAACTGTTTTTT. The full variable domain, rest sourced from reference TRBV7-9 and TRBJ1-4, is DTGVSQNPRHKITKRGQNVTFRCDPISEHNRLYWYRQTLGQGPEFLTYFQNEAQLEKSRLLSDRFSAERPKGSFSTLEIQRTEQGDSAMYLCASSHDRAATNEKLFFGSGTQLSVL.

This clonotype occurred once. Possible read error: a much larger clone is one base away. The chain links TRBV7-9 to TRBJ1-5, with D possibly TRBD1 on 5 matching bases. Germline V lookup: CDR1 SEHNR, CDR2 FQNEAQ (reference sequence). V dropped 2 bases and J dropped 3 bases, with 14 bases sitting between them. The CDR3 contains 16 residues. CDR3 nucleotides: TGTGCCAGCAGCTTAAGTCCGGGGCCGCACAATCAGCCCCAGCATTTT. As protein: CASSLSPGPHNQPQHF.

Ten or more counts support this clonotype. The CDR3 protein is CASSFDAGGANVLTF. The CDR3 DNA sequence: TGTGCCAGCAGCTTCGACGCGGGTGGGGCCAACGTCCTGACTTTC. The chain is built from TRBV7-2 and TRBJ2-6, with a tentative D call TRBD2 (5 bases). The V gene lost 3 bases and the J gene lost 3 bases, with 9 bases spanning the gap. In germline, CDR1 is SGHTA, CDR2 FQGNSA. The CDR3 length is 15 residues.